This passage covers 21 T cell receptor beta chains from one sample sequenced in a study of T-cell memory formation after mild COVID-19. TCRdb redid the calling of the 5' RACE reads with MiXCR, one entry per CDR3 protein. The data contain 300,000 to 400,000 distinct CDR3 sequences, around 15% of them singletons. The sample comprised PBMCs or a T cell subset sorted from them (not recorded which). The receptors here all came from a man younger than 35 who had mild COVID-19 (a few samples of this study predate the infection). Cell type and time point are not known.

At least ten counts were recorded for this clonotype. The CDR3 spells CASSLYGSTDTQYF. CDR3 DNA: TGCGCCAGCAGCTTGTATGGGAGCACAGATACGCAGTATTTT. The V and J genes are TRBV5-1 and TRBJ2-3; unclear D gene. Germline loops: CDR1 SGHRS, CDR2 YFSETQ. Trimming left V 1 base short and J 0 bases short, with 6 bases between. The CDR3 has 14 residues.

This clonotype was detected a few times. The genes are TRBV25-1 and TRBJ2-3, with 8 bases that match TRBD2. The V and J ends lost 4 bases and 4 bases, in that order; junction bases with no gene match: 10. The CDR3 is 16 amino acids. Germline V gene sequence: CDR1 MGHDK, CDR2 SYGVNS. CDR3 residues: CASSAITRGGSDTQYF. The CDR3 DNA sequence: TGTGCCAGCAGTGCGATAACTCGGGGGGGCTCAGATACGCAGTATTTT.

This clonotype was detected a few times. V and J are TRBV20-1 and TRBJ2-7; 8 positions match TRBD2. This CDR3 has 16 amino acids. V shed 0 bases, J shed 4 bases, and the junction held 11 bases outside the gene matches. CDR1 DFQATT and CDR2 SNEGSKA come from the germline V gene (reference sequence). The CDR3, as DNA: TGCAGTGCTAGAGATGGGACTAGAGCCCCGTCGTACGAGCAGTACGTC. As protein: CSARDGTRAPSYEQYV.

The sample holds a few counts of this clonotype. This chain joins TRBV6-1 and TRBJ2-5, with no clear D. Germline CDR1 reads MNHNS; CDR2 reads SASEGT. V lost 4 bases, J lost 5 bases, and 5 bases lay in between. The CDR3 totals 11 residues. The CDR3 here is CASSVPETQYF. In DNA form, the CDR3 reads TGTGCCAGCAGTGTCCCGGAGACCCAGTACTTC.

The chain employs TRBV9 and TRBJ1-2; D might be TRBD1 (5 bases). The germline V gene has CDR1 SGDLS and CDR2 YYNGEE. V lost 0 bases, J lost 4 bases, and 10 bases lay in between. CDR3 length: 14 residues. CDR3: CASSVGGDPYGYTF. In DNA form, the CDR3 reads TGTGCCAGCAGCGTAGGGGGGGACCCCTATGGCTACACCTTC.

This clonotype has only a few counts. A junction boundary mismatches the germline segment, possibly from a read error. The V call is TRBV7-7, the J call TRBJ2-1, with 11 bases fitting TRBD2. There are 15 residues in the CDR3. CDR1 and CDR2 from the germline V gene are SSHAT and FNYEAQ (reference sequence). The DNA of the CDR3 is TGTGCTAGCAGCGTTAGCGGGGGGGCCGCCAATGAGCAGTTCTTC. Its translation: CASSVSGGAANEQFF.

This clonotype was seen a handful of times. The chain combines TRBV7-9 with TRBJ1-6; D unclear. Between the trimmed V and J ends, which lost 6 bases and 5 bases, there was a span of 11 bases. CDR3 length: 14 amino acids. Germline V CDR1 and CDR2: SEHNR, FQNEAQ (reference sequence). CDR3 in DNA: TGTGCCAGCAGACCAGACGGGGATAATTCACCCCTCCACTTT. Protein sequence: CASRPDGDNSPLHF.

This clonotype was seen a handful of times. The J gene is TRBJ2-1, the V gene TRBV7-8; 9 bases line up with TRBD2. The V gene's germline CDR1 is SGHVS and CDR2 FQNEAQ. The CDR3 contains 13 residues. The ends lost 3 bases at V and 9 bases at J; junction bases unmatched: 3. CDR3 bases: TGTGCCAGCAGCTTTAGCGGGGGTAGTGAGCAGTTCTTC. Its protein is CASSFSGGSEQFF.

V and J are TRBV9 and TRBJ2-1, with D tentatively TRBD2 (6 bases). This CDR3 is built from 14 residues. The V gene lost 1 base and the J gene lost 10 bases, with 15 bases spanning the gap. Germline V gene sequence: CDR1 SGDLS, CDR2 YYNGEE. CDR3 DNA: TGTGCCAGCAGCGTAAGAACGGCGGGGCACGAGCAGTTCTTC. Amino acid sequence: CASSVRTAGHEQFF.

The gene calls are TRBV11-1 and TRBJ2-7; D is undetermined. Trimming shortened V by 6 bases and J by 2 bases, and 5 bases separated the two germline ends. The germline gives CDR1 SGHAT, CDR2 FQDESV (reference sequence). The CDR3 extends over 11 amino acids. The CDR3 protein is CASRKAYEQYF. The CDR3 region has the DNA TGTGCCAGCAGAAAAGCCTACGAGCAGTACTTC.

This clonotype has just a few counts. This sequence joins TRBV7-2 and TRBJ1-6; D not certain. With 5 bases removed from V and 0 bases from J, the gap between germline ends came to 8 bases. Germline CDR1 is SGHTA and CDR2 is FQGNSA. The CDR3 sequence is 15 residues long. CDR3 region: CASSLMDSYNSPLHF. CDR3 nucleotides: TGTGCCAGCAGCCTAATGGACTCCTATAATTCACCCCTCCACTTT.

This clonotype appeared many times. The chain combines TRBV15 with TRBJ2-5, with 7 bases that match TRBD1. Germline values: CDR1 LNHNV, CDR2 YYDKDF (reference sequence). V shed 5 bases, J shed 5 bases, and the junction held 8 bases outside the gene matches. The CDR3 spans 14 residues. Here the CDR3 DNA reads TGTGCCACCAGCGCCCAGGGGGTTGAGGAGACCCAGTACTTC. Protein: CATSAQGVEETQYF. The whole variable domain, filled in from reference TRBV15 and TRBJ2-5, reads DAMVIQNPRYQVTQFGKPVTLSCSQTLNHNVMYWYQQKSSQAPKLLFHYYDKDFNNEADTPDNFQSRRPNTSFCFLDIRSPGLGDTAMYLCATSAQGVEETQYFGPGTRLLVL.

The J gene is TRBJ1-6, the V gene TRBV10-3; D gene uncertain. Germline V gives CDR1 ENHRY, CDR2 SYGVKD. V was cut by 3 bases and J by 0 bases, with 12 bases left in between. CDR3 length: 17 amino acids. The CDR3 loop reads CAISDDGPSSYNSPLHF. CDR3 bases: TGTGCCATCAGTGACGATGGACCCAGCTCCTATAATTCACCCCTCCACTTT.

This clonotype was detected ten times or more. The rearrangement joins TRBV18 to TRBJ2-7, with no clear D. V lost 3 bases and J 7 bases, leaving 10 bases between the germline ends. This CDR3 has 12 residues. Germline V gene data show CDR1 as KGHSH and CDR2 as LQKENI. The chain's CDR3 is CASSPVSWEQYF. The CDR3 DNA sequence: TGTGCCAGCTCACCGGTATCGTGGGAGCAGTACTTC.

This clonotype was observed a handful of times. The chain uses TRBV7-2 and TRBJ2-7, with no clear D. Per the germline V gene, CDR1 is SGHTA and CDR2 is FQGNSA. V was pared by 4 bases and J by 3 bases, with 16 bases between. This CDR3 is 15 amino acids long. The CDR3 nucleotides read TGTGCCAGCAGCTCAAGCCTTACTACCTTCTACGAGCAGTACTTC. This encodes CASSSSLTTFYEQYF.

The chain couples TRBV6-2 or TRBV6-3 to TRBJ2-4; 11 bases fit TRBD1. The length of the CDR3 is 12 residues. V dropped 6 bases and J dropped 8; count of bases not matched to a gene: 0. In germline, CDR1 is MNHEY, CDR2 SVGEGT. The CDR3, as DNA: TGTGCCAGCAGGGACAGGGGGCACATTCAGTACTTC. Its translation: CASRDRGHIQYF.

This clonotype was observed a few times. This rearrangement joins TRBV10-3 to TRBJ1-3; D perhaps matches TRBD1 (5 bases). V lost 10 bases, J lost 2 bases, and 15 bases lay in between. This CDR3 has 14 amino acids. Germline V gene lookup returns CDR1 ENHRY and CDR2 SYGVKD. The CDR3 DNA reads TGTGCCACAAGGAACCAGGGCACTGGAAACACCATATATTTT. Amino acids: CATRNQGTGNTIYF.

J is TRBJ1-2 and V is TRBV5-5; D is unresolved. Germline-derived CDR1 and CDR2 are SGHKS and YYEKEE (reference sequence). Trimming took off 4 bases at V and 4 bases at J, with 17 bases between the two ends. The CDR3 runs 15 residues. CDR3 region: CASSHPLQRRYGYTF. In DNA form, the CDR3 reads TGTGCCAGCAGCCACCCTCTCCAGCGCCGCTATGGCTACACCTTC.

The chain carries TRBV10-3 and TRBJ2-3; TRBD2 matches at 14 bases. CDR1 is ENHRY and CDR2 is SYGVKD in the germline V gene. The CDR3 loop spans 17 amino acids. Trimming at V came to 11 bases and at J to 9 bases, leaving 19 bases not matched to a gene. The CDR3 here is CAASGTSGGPTVGTQYF. Written as DNA, the CDR3 is TGTGCCGCCTCCGGGACTAGCGGGGGCCCCACTGTGGGGACGCAGTATTTT.

V usage is TRBV4-3 and J usage is TRBJ2-1, with no clear D. Trimming took 0 bases from V and 2 from J, leaving 14 bases between them. Germline CDR1 is LGHNA and CDR2 is YSLEER. CDR3 size: 17 residues. The CDR3 is CASSQEKIGVPYNEQFF. The DNA for the CDR3 is TGCGCCAGCAGCCAAGAAAAAATCGGCGTCCCCTACAATGAGCAGTTCTTC.

The chain employs TRBV29-1 and TRBJ2-7, with D tentatively TRBD1 or TRBD2 (5 bases each). The ends were cut back, 6 bases at V and 2 bases at J, with 11 bases in the middle. The CDR3 has 12 amino acids. CDR1 is SQVTM and CDR2 is ANQGSEA in the germline V gene. CDR3 sequence: CSVGTAAYEQYF. The CDR3 DNA sequence: TGCAGCGTGGGGACGGCGGCCTACGAGCAGTACTTC.